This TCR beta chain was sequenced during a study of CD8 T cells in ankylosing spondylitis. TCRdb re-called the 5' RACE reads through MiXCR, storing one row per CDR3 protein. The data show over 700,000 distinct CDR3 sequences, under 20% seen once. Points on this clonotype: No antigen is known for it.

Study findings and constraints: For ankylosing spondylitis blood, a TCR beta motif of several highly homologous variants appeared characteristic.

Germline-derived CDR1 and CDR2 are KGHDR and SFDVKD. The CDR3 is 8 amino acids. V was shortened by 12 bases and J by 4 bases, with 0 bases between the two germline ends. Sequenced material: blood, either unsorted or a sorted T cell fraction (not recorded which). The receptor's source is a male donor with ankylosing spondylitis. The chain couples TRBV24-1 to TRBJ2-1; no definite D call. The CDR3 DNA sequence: TGTGCCTACAATGAGCAGTTCTTC. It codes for CAYNEQFF.